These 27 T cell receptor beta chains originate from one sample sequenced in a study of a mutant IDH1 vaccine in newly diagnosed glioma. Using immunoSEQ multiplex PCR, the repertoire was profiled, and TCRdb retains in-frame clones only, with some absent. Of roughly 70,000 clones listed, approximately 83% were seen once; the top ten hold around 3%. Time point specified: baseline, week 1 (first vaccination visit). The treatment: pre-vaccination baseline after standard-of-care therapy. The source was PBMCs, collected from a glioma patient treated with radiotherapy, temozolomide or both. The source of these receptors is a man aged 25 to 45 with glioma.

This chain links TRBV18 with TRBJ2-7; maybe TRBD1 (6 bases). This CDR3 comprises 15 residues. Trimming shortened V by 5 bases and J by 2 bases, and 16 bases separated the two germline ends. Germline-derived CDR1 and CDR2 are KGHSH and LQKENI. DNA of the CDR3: TGTGCCAGCTCAGCGACAGGAAAACCCGCCTACGAGCAGTACTTC. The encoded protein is CASSATGKPAYEQYF.

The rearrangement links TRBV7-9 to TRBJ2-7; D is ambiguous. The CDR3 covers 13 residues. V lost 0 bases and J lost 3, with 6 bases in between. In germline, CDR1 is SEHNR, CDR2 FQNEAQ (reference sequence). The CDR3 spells CASSLAVNYEQYF. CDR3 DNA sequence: TGTGCCAGCAGCTTAGCCGTCAACTACGAGCAGTACTTC. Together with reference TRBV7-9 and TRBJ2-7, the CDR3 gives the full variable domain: DTGVSQNPRHKITKRGQNVTFRCDPISEHNRLYWYRQTLGQGPEFLTYFQNEAQLEKSRLLSDRFSAERPKGSFSTLEIQRTEQGDSAMYLCASSLAVNYEQYFGPGTRLTVT.

This CDR3 is CASSLVTRRGLSQPQHF. The DNA of the CDR3 is TGTGCCAGCAGCTTGGTGACCCGCAGGGGATTAAGTCAGCCCCAGCATTTT. The rearrangement joins TRBV5-8 to TRBJ1-5; TRBD1 is a possible D gene (6 bases). This CDR3 comprises 17 residues. Between the trimmed V and J ends, which lost 0 bases and 6 bases, there was a span of 19 bases. Germline-derived CDR1 and CDR2 are SGHTS and YDEGEE.

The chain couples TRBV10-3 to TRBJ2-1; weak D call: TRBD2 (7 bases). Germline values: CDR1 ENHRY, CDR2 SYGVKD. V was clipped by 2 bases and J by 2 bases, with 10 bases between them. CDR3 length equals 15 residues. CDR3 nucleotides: TGTGCCATCAGTGAGGAGGGGGGGCCCTACAATGAGCAGTTCTTC. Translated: CAISEEGGPYNEQFF.

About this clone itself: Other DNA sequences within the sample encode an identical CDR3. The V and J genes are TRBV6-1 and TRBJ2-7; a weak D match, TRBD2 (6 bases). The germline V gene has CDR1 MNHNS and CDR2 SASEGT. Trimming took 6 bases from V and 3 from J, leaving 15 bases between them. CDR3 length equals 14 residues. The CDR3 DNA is TGTGCCAGCAGGGAGGGGAACAGATTCTACGAGCAGTACTTC. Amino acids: CASREGNRFYEQYF.

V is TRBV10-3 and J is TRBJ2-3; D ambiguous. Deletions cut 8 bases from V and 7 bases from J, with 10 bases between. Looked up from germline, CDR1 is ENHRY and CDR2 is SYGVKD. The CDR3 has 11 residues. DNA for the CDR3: TGTGCCATCCGAGGTAGCCATACGCAGTATTTT. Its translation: CAIRGSHTQYF.

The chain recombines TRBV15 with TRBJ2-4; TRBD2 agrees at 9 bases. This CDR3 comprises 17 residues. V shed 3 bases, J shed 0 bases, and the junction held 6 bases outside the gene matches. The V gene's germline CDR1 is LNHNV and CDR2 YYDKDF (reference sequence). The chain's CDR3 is CATSSASGDLAKNIQYF. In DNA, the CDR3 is TGTGCCACCAGCAGTGCTAGCGGGGATCTAGCCAAAAACATTCAGTACTTC.

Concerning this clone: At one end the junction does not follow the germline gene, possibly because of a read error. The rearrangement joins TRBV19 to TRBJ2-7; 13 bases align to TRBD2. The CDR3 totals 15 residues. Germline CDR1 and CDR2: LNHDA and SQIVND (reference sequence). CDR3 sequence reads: CASTATSGGSSEQYF. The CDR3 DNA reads TGTGCCAGTACCGCGACTAGCGGGGGGTCCTCCGAGCAGTACTTC.

This CDR3 reads CASSREDATNEKLFF. The CDR3 DNA follows: TGTGCCAGCAGCAGGGAAGATGCAACTAATGAAAAACTGTTTTTT. V is TRBV27 and J is TRBJ1-4; D perhaps matches TRBD1 (5 bases). Germline CDR1 is MNHEY and CDR2 is SMNVEV (reference sequence). This CDR3 spans 15 amino acids. V was clipped by 6 bases and J by 0 bases, with 11 bases between them.

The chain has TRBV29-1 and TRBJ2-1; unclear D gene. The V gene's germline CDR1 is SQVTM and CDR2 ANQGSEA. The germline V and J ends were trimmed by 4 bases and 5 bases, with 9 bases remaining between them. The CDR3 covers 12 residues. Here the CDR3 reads CSVGQTHNEQFF. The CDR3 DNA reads TGCAGCGTTGGTCAAACCCACAATGAGCAGTTCTTC.

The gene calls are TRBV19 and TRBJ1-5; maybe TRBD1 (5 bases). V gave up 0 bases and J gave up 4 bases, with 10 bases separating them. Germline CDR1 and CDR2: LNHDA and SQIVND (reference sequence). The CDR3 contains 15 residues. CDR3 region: CASSIEGEGNQPQHF. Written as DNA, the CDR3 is TGTGCCAGTAGTATAGAGGGCGAGGGGAATCAGCCCCAGCATTTT.

This CDR3 is CASSNQGGYEQYF. Written as DNA, the CDR3 is TGTGCCAGTAGTAATCAGGGGGGATACGAGCAGTACTTC. The chain employs TRBV19 and TRBJ2-5, with D perhaps matching TRBD1 (7 bases). The J call may not be correct, given that the DNA end is closer to TRBJ2-7. CDR3 length: 13 amino acids. From germline, CDR1 is LNHDA and CDR2 SQIVND (reference sequence).

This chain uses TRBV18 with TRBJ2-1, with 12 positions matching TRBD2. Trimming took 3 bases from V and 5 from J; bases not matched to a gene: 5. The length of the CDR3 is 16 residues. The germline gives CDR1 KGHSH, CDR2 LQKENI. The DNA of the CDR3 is TGTGCCAGCTCACCTACACTAGCGGGGGGACACAATGAGCAGTTCTTC. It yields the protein CASSPTLAGGHNEQFF.

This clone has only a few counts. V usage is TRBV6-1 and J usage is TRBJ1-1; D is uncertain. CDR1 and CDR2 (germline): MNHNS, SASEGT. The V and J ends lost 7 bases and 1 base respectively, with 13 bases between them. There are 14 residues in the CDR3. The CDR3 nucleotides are TGTGCCAGCATTACCCAGTGGGGGAACACTGAAGCTTTCTTT. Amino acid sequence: CASITQWGNTEAFF.

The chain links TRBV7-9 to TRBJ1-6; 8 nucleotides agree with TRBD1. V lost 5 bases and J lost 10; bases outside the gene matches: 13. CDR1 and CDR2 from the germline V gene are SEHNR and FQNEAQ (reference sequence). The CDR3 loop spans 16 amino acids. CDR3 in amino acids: CASSRTGGVVESPLHF. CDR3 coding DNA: TGTGCCAGCAGCCGCACAGGGGGGGTAGTGGAATCACCCCTCCACTTT.

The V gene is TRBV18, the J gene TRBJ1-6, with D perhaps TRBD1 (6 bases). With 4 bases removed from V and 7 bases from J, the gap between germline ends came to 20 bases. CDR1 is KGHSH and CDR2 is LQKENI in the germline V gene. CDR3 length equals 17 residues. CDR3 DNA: TGTGCCAGCTCACTAAACTCCCCCTTGGGGACAAATTCACCCCTCCACTTT. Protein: CASSLNSPLGTNSPLHF.

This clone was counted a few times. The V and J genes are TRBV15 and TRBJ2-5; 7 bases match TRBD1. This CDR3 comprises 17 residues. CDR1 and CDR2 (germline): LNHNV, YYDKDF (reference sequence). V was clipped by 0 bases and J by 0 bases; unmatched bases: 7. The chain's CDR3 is CATSRDNDRAYQETQYF. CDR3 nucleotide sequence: TGTGCCACCAGCAGAGATAATGACAGGGCGTACCAAGAGACCCAGTACTTC.

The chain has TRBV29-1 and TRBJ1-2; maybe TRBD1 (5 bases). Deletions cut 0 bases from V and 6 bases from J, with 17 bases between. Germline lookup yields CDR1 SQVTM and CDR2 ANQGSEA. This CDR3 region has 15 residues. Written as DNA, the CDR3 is TGCAGCGTTGAAGATCAGGGACCGGACCTAAATGGCTACACCTTC. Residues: CSVEDQGPDLNGYTF.

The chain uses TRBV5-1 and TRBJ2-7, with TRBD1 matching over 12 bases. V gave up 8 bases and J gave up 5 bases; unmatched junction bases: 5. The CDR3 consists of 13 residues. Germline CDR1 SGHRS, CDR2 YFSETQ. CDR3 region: CASSGTGGDEQYF. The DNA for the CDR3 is TGCGCCAGTTCCGGGACAGGGGGCGACGAGCAGTACTTC.

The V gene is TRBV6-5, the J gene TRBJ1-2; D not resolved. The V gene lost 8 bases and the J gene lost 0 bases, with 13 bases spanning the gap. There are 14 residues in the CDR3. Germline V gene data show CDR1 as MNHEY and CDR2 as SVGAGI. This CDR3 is CASQEGQANYGYTF. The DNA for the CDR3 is TGTGCCAGCCAAGAGGGCCAGGCTAACTATGGCTACACCTTC.

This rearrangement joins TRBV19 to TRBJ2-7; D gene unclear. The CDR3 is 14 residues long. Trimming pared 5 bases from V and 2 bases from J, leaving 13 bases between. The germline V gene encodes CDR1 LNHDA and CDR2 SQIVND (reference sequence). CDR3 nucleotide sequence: TGTGCCAGTAGTTTATCCGACGGCACCTACGAGCAGTACTTC. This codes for CASSLSDGTYEQYF.

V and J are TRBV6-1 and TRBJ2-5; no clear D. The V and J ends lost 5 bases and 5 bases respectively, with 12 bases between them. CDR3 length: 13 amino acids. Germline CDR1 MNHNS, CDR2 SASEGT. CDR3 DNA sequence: TGTGCCAGCAGTTTTCTAACGCAGGAGACCCAGTACTTC. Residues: CASSFLTQETQYF.

As DNA, the CDR3 is TGTGCCAGCAGGACAGCGGGACAGCGTAATGAAAAACTGTTTTTT. This translates into CASRTAGQRNEKLFF. J is TRBJ1-4 and V is TRBV6-5; TRBD1 matches 7 bases. The CDR3 contains 15 residues. Germline values: CDR1 MNHEY, CDR2 SVGAGI. Losses at the gene ends were 6 bases for V and 4 bases for J; bases not matched to a gene: 8.

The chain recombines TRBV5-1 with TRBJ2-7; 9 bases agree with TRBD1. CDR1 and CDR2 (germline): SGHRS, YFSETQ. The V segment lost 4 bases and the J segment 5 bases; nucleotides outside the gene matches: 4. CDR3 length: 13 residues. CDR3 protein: CASSEGQGNEQYF. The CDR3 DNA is TGCGCCAGCAGCGAGGGACAGGGTAACGAGCAGTACTTC.

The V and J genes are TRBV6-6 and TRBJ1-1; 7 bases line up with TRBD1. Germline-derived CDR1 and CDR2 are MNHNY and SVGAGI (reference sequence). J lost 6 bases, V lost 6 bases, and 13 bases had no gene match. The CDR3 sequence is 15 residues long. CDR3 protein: CASSLQGTAVSEAFF. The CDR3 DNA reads TGTGCCAGCAGCCTACAAGGGACAGCCGTTTCTGAAGCTTTCTTT.

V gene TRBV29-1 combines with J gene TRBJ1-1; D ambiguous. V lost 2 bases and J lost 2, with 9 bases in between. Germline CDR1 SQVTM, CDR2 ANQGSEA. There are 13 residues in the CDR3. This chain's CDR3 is CSVERRLNTEAFF. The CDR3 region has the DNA TGCAGCGTTGAACGGCGGCTCAACACTGAAGCTTTCTTT. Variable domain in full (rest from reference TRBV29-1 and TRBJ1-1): SAVISQKPSRDICQRGTSLTIQCQVDSQVTMMFWYRQQPGQSLTLIATANQGSEATYESGFVIDKFPISRPNLTFSTLTVSNMSPEDSSIYLCSVERRLNTEAFFGQGTRLTVV.

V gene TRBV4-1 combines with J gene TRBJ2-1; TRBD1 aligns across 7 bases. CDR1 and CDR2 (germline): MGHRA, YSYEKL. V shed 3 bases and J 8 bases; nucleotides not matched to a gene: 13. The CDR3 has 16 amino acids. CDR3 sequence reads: CASSHDPTGRIDEQFF. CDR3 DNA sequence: TGCGCCAGCAGCCACGACCCGACAGGGCGTATCGATGAGCAGTTCTTC.